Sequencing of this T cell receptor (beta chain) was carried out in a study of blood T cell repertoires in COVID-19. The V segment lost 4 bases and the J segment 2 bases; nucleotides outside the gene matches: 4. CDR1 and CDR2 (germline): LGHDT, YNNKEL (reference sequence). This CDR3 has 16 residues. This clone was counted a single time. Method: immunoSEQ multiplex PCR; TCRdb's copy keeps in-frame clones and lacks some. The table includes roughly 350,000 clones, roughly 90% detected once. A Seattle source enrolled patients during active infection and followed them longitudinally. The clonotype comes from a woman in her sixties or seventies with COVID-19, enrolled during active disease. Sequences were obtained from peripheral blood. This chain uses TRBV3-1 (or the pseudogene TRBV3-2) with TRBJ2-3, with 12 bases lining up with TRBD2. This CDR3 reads CASSPGLAGITDTQYF. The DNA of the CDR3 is TGTGCCAGCAGCCCCGGACTAGCGGGGATCACAGATACGCAGTATTTT.